These T cell receptor beta chains were read from a single sample in a study of beta chain features in type 1 diabetes. The assay was immunoSEQ multiplex PCR, and TCRdb's table has in-frame clones only and misses some. The sample has 350,000 to 400,000 clones, 10% to 15% seen once. Sequenced input: naive CD4+ T cells from blood. These receptors were collected from a woman between 18 and 30 years old with type 1 diabetes. Each CDR3 is given without its conserved first and last residue. The D gene is left open where the match is weak. Rows may omit the clone size; those that give it use once, few, many or a size class.

size,V,D,length,CDR3
-,TRBV5-4,TRBD1,12,ASSIGQGVDTQY
-,TRBV11-1,-,12,ASSYSPGGETQY
-,TRBV4-3,-,16,ASSQDPLGGVTNEKLF
-,TRBV6-5,-,13,ASIPTFGGLETQY
-,TRBV15,-,13,ATSRDRSSTDTQY
few,TRBV15,TRBD1,15,ATSRGTGTGGAYEQY
-,TRBV27,TRBD1,13,ASSPGTGGSGEAF
few,TRBV4-3,-,15,ASSQDTGTSQNWGYT
few,TRBV7-9,TRBD2,10,ASRLAGNEQF
few,TRBV7-9,-,14,ASSLAGGGPNTEAF
-,TRBV5-1,-,13,ASSFGYSGDEKLF
-,TRBV7-2,-,10,ASSPFYNEQF
-,TRBV7-2,-,11,ASRFKGGTEAF
-,TRBV5-4,TRBD1,13,ASRSTGLGTGELF
once,TRBV9,-,14,ASSEPGPRGNYGYT
few,TRBV14,-,12,ASSLGGGALEQY
-,TRBV5-1,TRBD1,14,ASSLAPGQGTYEQY
-,TRBV7-8,TRBD2,15,ASSTRFTGGQADTQY
few,TRBV4-3,-,13,ASSQDRGGGTEAF
-,TRBV9,-,12,ASSAATTTDTQY
few,TRBV29-1,TRBD2,11,SAKGLAGAEQY
few,TRBV7-9,TRBD1,10,ASSSGQGRAF
few,TRBV18,TRBD1,12,ASSPAGQNYGYT
-,TRBV13,-,11,ASSLGPAYEQY
-,TRBV6-1,TRBD1,12,ASTSGGQGYEQY
-,TRBV4-3,-,14,ASSQDSIRRDTEAF
-,TRBV25-1,-,11,ASSPGSSYEQY
-,TRBV5-1,-,10,ASSFGQETQY
few,TRBV28,-,11,AISRQGNYGYT
-,TRBV7-9,TRBD2,14,ASSFRTSGGYNEQF
-,TRBV15,-,14,ATSILRDSRAGEQY
-,TRBV15,TRBD1,13,ATSRGQGITDTQY
few,TRBV7-2,TRBD1,13,ASSSLGTGTDTQY
-,TRBV7-2,TRBD1,11,ASSQGGTMGYT
few,TRBV9,TRBD1,11,ASSVETGTEQY
-,TRBV9,-,13,ASSGSVFSTDTQY
few,TRBV15,TRBD2,13,ATSKRGGRGNEQF
-,TRBV27,-,10,ASSVQAGEQY
few,TRBV11-2,-,12,ASSGIRGFGEQY
few,TRBV30,-,11,AWVRNGGDGYT
-,TRBV6-6,-,10,ASSPGGGGYT
-,TRBV7-9,-,11,ASSFRGNYGYT
once,TRBV30,-,10,ATGGKSYEQY
few,TRBV5-4,-,10,ASSWGENEQF
-,TRBV5-1,-,11,ASSLERNTEAF
-,TRBV11-2,-,11,ASEGDFNYGYT
few,TRBV25-1,TRBD2,11,ASSVREDATQY
-,TRBV29-1,TRBD2,12,SVERGGSGNEQF
-,TRBV7-2,-,11,ASSPSEGGELF
-,TRBV5-4,TRBD2,14,ASRPGTSGYQETQY
-,TRBV13,-,12,ASSKTKGSWEQY
-,TRBV7-9,-,12,ASSHTGYDYGYT